The 23 T cell receptor beta chains given below trace back to one sample, sequenced in a study of T cell responses to AZD1222 COVID-19 vaccine. Measured with immunoSEQ multiplex PCR; TCRdb has only the in-frame clones, and not every one. The sample gives under 150,000 clones, just over 90% of which show up once; 1.9% is in the top ten. The starting material was peripheral blood, obtained 28 days after the second AZD1222 dose. Receptors originate from an adult who received the AZD1222 COVID-19 vaccine.

The V and J genes are TRBV3-1 (or the pseudogene TRBV3-2) and TRBJ1-2, with unresolved D. The length of the CDR3 is 12 residues. V was trimmed by 2 bases and J by 2 bases, leaving 3 bases between them. The germline V gene encodes CDR1 LGHDT and CDR2 YNNKEL (reference sequence). The CDR3 region is CASSQQNYGYTF. The DNA for the CDR3 is TGTGCCAGCAGCCAACAGAACTATGGCTACACCTTC.

The chain combines TRBV9 with TRBJ2-2, with TRBD2 matching 7 bases. The CDR3 is 20 amino acids. Trimming removed 4 bases from V and 4 bases from J; junction bases left unmatched: 22. Germline CDR1 and CDR2: SGDLS and YYNGEE. CDR3 protein: CASSPHFSRGSPEGTGELFF. The CDR3 DNA reads TGTGCCAGCAGCCCCCACTTTTCGCGGGGGTCCCCCGAGGGCACCGGGGAGCTGTTTTTT.

J is TRBJ1-2 and V is TRBV9; D call uncertain. CDR1 and CDR2 from the germline V gene are SGDLS and YYNGEE. V was pared by 3 bases and J by 7 bases, with 13 bases between. The CDR3 runs to 13 residues. As DNA, the CDR3 is TGTGCCAGCAGCGCGCCCCCTGTCGGTGGCTACACCTTC. It encodes CASSAPPVGGYTF.

The table lists this clone with a count of one. The J gene is TRBJ1-2, the V gene TRBV7-2, with TRBD1 matching over 7 bases. Germline V gene sequence: CDR1 SGHTA, CDR2 FQGNSA. Trimming removed 7 bases from V and 6 bases from J; junction bases left unmatched: 14. The CDR3 totals 15 residues. CDR3 sequence reads: CASNFNRGRANGYTF. The DNA for the CDR3 is TGTGCCAGCAACTTTAACAGGGGTAGGGCCAATGGCTACACCTTC.

CDR3 in amino acids: CASRADEETQYF. CDR3 bases: TGTGCCAGCAGGGCGGACGAAGAGACCCAGTACTTC. The V and J genes are TRBV12-3 or TRBV12-4 and TRBJ2-5; D is unresolved. The CDR3 extends over 12 amino acids. V shed 6 bases and J shed 3 bases, with 8 bases lying between them.

This clone was seen only once. The chain employs TRBV11-3 and TRBJ2-1; D may be TRBD2 (6 bases). In germline, CDR1 is SGHNT, CDR2 YENEEA. This CDR3 region has 14 residues. Trimming pared 1 base from V and 5 bases from J, leaving 9 bases between. DNA for the CDR3: TGTGCCAGCAGCTTAGCCGGGAGACACAATGAGCAGTTCTTC. Translated, it gives CASSLAGRHNEQFF.

In its sample, this clone was seen once. This rearrangement joins TRBV7-2 to TRBJ1-2; weak D call: TRBD1 (6 bases). V shed 7 bases and J shed 1 base, with 22 bases lying between them. This CDR3 spans 17 amino acids. Germline V gives CDR1 SGHTA, CDR2 FQGNSA. In DNA, the CDR3 is TGTGCCAGCACCCGGACCGCCTCAGGGGCCTTTAACTATGGCTACACCTTC. This encodes CASTRTASGAFNYGYTF.

The CDR3 sequence is CALPAWVAKNIQYF. DNA of the CDR3: TGTGCGCTCCCGGCATGGGTAGCCAAAAACATTCAGTACTTC. The rearrangement joins TRBV19 to TRBJ2-4; D call uncertain. Germline CDR1 LNHDA, CDR2 SQIVND (reference sequence). The CDR3 has 14 residues.

The V gene is TRBV10-3, the J gene TRBJ1-5; no reliable D call. Germline CDR1 and CDR2: ENHRY and SYGVKD. The CDR3 has 13 residues. V was trimmed by 3 bases and J by 9 bases, leaving 12 bases between them. The CDR3, as DNA: TGTGCCATCAGTGAAAGCTCCGTATCGCCCCAGCATTTT. This sequence encodes CAISESSVSPQHF.

The chain has TRBV18 and TRBJ1-4, with 10 positions matching TRBD1. Germline values: CDR1 KGHSH, CDR2 LQKENI. The CDR3 sequence is 14 residues long. Unmatched junction bases numbered 3, after V lost 5 bases and J lost 6 bases. This chain's CDR3 is CASSLDRGDEKLFF. The CDR3 region has the DNA TGTGCCAGCTCATTGGACAGGGGGGATGAAAAACTGTTTTTT. The whole variable domain, remainder taken from reference TRBV18 and TRBJ1-4, is NAGVMQNPRHLVRRRGQEARLRCSPMKGHSHVYWYRQLPEEGLKFMVYLQKENIIDESGMPKERFSAEFPKEGPSILRIQQVVRGDSAAYFCASSLDRGDEKLFFGSGTQLSVL.

The count of this clone is one. The J gene is TRBJ1-2, the V gene TRBV15; 8 nucleotides match TRBD1. V trimming: 3 bases; J trimming: 7 bases; junction bases outside the gene matches: 7. The V gene's germline CDR1 is LNHNV and CDR2 YYDKDF (reference sequence). This CDR3 comprises 14 residues. Written as DNA, the CDR3 is TGTGCCACCAGCAGGAACCAGGGGGCCCGTGGCTACACCTTC. Protein product: CATSRNQGARGYTF.

This chain uses TRBV10-2 with TRBJ1-1; no firm D call. V was cut by 1 base and J by 5 bases, with 8 bases left in between. From germline, CDR1 is WSHSY and CDR2 SAAADI. The CDR3 contains 13 residues. CDR3 bases: TGCGCCAGCAGTGAGTACGGAGAAACTGAAGCTTTCTTT. This gives the protein CASSEYGETEAFF.

The genes are TRBV11-2 and TRBJ1-6; 9 nucleotides match TRBD1. Germline values: CDR1 SGHAT, CDR2 FQNNGV. Unmatched junction bases numbered 3, after V lost 5 bases and J lost 7 bases. This CDR3 is built from 14 residues. CDR3: CASSPGTGNSPLHF. CDR3 coding DNA: TGTGCCAGCAGCCCGGGGACAGGGAATTCACCCCTCCACTTT.

The chain uses TRBV5-1 and TRBJ1-2; weak D call: TRBD1 (6 bases). CDR3 length: 13 residues. Germline CDR1 SGHRS, CDR2 YFSETQ. Trimming took off 4 bases at V and 8 bases at J, with 15 bases between the two ends. CDR3 bases: TGCGCCAGCAGCCCGGCGGGGGGCTCGGGCTACACCTTC. Amino acid sequence: CASSPAGGSGYTF.

V gene TRBV25-1 combines with J gene TRBJ1-1; no firm D call. Germline loops: CDR1 MGHDK, CDR2 SYGVNS. With 1 base removed from V and 10 bases from J, the gap between germline ends came to 16 bases. This CDR3 comprises 14 residues. The CDR3 DNA is TGTGCCAGCAGTGAATTTGGGCAGTCACCGGCAGCTTTCTTT. Encoded protein: CASSEFGQSPAAFF.

The chain links TRBV7-9 to TRBJ1-1; D is undetermined. This CDR3 has 15 residues. Trimming took off 1 base at V and 1 base at J, with 10 bases between the two ends. CDR1 is SEHNR and CDR2 is FQNEAQ in the germline V gene (reference sequence). CDR3 residues: CASSLGRFENTEAFF. Written as DNA, the CDR3 is TGTGCCAGCAGCTTAGGTAGGTTTGAGAACACTGAAGCTTTCTTT. The full variable domain, rest sourced from reference TRBV7-9 and TRBJ1-1, is DTGVSQNPRHKITKRGQNVTFRCDPISEHNRLYWYRQTLGQGPEFLTYFQNEAQLEKSRLLSDRFSAERPKGSFSTLEIQRTEQGDSAMYLCASSLGRFENTEAFFGQGTRLTVV.

The chain links TRBV6-5 to TRBJ1-1; D may be TRBD1 (5 bases). CDR1 is MNHEY and CDR2 is SVGAGI in the germline V gene. The CDR3 sequence is 15 residues long. V lost 0 bases and J lost 11, with 19 bases in between. Written as DNA, the CDR3 is TGTGCCAGCAGTTACTCGGGGCAGGCGCGTCTGTTCGCTTTCTTT. Encoded protein: CASSYSGQARLFAFF.

The chain joins TRBV18 to TRBJ1-1; D may be TRBD1 (5 bases). This CDR3 has 13 amino acids. Germline loops: CDR1 KGHSH, CDR2 LQKENI. Trimming left V 2 bases short and J 4 bases short, with 8 bases between. CDR3 sequence: CASSPTGSTEAFF. CDR3 coding DNA: TGTGCCAGCTCACCAACAGGTAGCACTGAAGCTTTCTTT.

This clone was detected once. The V call is TRBV12-3 or TRBV12-4, the J call TRBJ1-2; tentative D call: TRBD1 (5 bases). The CDR3 is 13 residues long. Trimming left V 0 bases short and J 9 bases short, with 11 bases between. The CDR3 DNA is TGTGCCAGCAGTTTAGCGGGGGTGTATAGCTACACCTTC. It is translated as CASSLAGVYSYTF.

The chain carries TRBV23-1 and TRBJ2-1, with 7 bases aligning to TRBD1. TRBV23-1 is recorded as an ORF, its role being uncertain. Trimming cost V 4 bases and J 15 bases; bases outside gene matches: 15. The CDR3 length is 14 residues. For the CDR3, the DNA is TGCGCCAGCAGTCTTAGCGACAGGGCCCCGCCGCGGTTCTTC. This codes for CASSLSDRAPPRFF.

The chain recombines TRBV4-1 with TRBJ1-5, with D maybe TRBD1 (6 bases). The CDR3 spans 15 residues. The V gene's germline CDR1 is MGHRA and CDR2 YSYEKL. Trimming took off 0 bases at V and 4 bases at J, with 10 bases between the two ends. CDR3 amino acids: CASSQEGGGNQPQHF. CDR3 sequence (DNA): TGCGCCAGCAGCCAAGAGGGAGGGGGGAATCAGCCCCAGCATTTT.

There are a few counts of this clone. The chain joins TRBV28 to TRBJ2-1; TRBD1 agrees at 10 bases. The V gene end was trimmed by 5 bases and the J gene end by 2 bases; junction bases not matched to a gene: 9. The CDR3 covers 17 residues. Germline values: CDR1 MDHEN, CDR2 SYDVKM. This CDR3 reads CASSPTGQGITYNEQFF. The CDR3 DNA reads as TGTGCCAGCAGTCCAACGGGACAGGGGATAACCTACAATGAGCAGTTCTTC. The entire variable domain, with the rest obtained from reference TRBV28 and TRBJ2-1, is as follows: DVKVTQSSRYLVKRTGEKVFLECVQDMDHENMFWYRQDPGLGLRLIYFSYDVKMKEKGDIPEGYSVSREKKERFSLILESASTNQTSMYLCASSPTGQGITYNEQFFGPGTRLTVL.

V and J are TRBV5-1 and TRBJ1-3; 9 bases map to TRBD1. Germline CDR1 is SGHRS and CDR2 is YFSETQ. V gave up 4 bases and J gave up 2 bases; unmatched junction bases: 4. The CDR3 loop spans 15 amino acids. Here the CDR3 DNA reads TGCGCCAGCAGCCTAGGGACAGGGACTGGAAACACCATATATTTT. It translates to CASSLGTGTGNTIYF. The variable domain in full, with the rest retrieved from reference TRBV5-1 and TRBJ1-3, is KAGVTQTPRYLIKTRGQQVTLSCSPISGHRSVSWYQQTPGQGLQFLFEYFSETQRNKGNFPGRFSGRQFSNSRSEMNVSTLELGDSALYLCASSLGTGTGNTIYFGEGSWLTVV.